These T cell receptor beta chains were read from a single sample in a study of shared clonotypes between healthy human individuals. The assay was immunoSEQ multiplex PCR, and TCRdb's table has in-frame clones only and misses some. The sample shows 400,000 to 500,000 clones, 76% of them seen only once. The sample comprised PBMCs. These receptors came from a woman in her 40s in good health. Some clones in this sample may be carry-over from other donors' samples. Both conserved end residues are part of each CDR3. The D gene is left open where the match is weak. Rows give clone size only sometimes, using once, few, many, or a class for an expanded clone.

size	V	D	J	CDR3	DNA
once	TRBV23-1	NA	TRBJ1-3	CATNQRGMKDSGNTIYF	TGCGCCACTAATCAGAGGGGGATGAAAGACTCTGGAAACACCATATATTTT
NA	TRBV10-3	NA	TRBJ1-2	CAISEDRRYGYTF	TGTGCCATCAGTGAAGACAGAAGATATGGCTACACCTTC
NA	TRBV19	TRBD1	TRBJ2-7	CASSKRDRGYEQYF	TGTGCCAGTAGTAAAAGGGACAGGGGCTACGAGCAGTACTTC
NA	TRBV27	NA	TRBJ2-3	CASSLGRTQYF	TGTGCCAGCAGTTTAGGAAGGACGCAGTATTTT
NA	TRBV18	TRBD2	TRBJ2-1	CASSSSGGYNEQFF	TGTGCCAGCTCATCTAGCGGGGGATACAATGAGCAGTTCTTC
NA	TRBV6-1	NA	TRBJ1-1	CASSHSGGDTEAFF	TGTGCCAGCAGCCATAGCGGGGGAGACACTGAAGCTTTCTTT
NA	TRBV6-1	TRBD2	TRBJ2-7	CASSEVGSGSYEQYF	TGTGCCAGCAGTGAAGTCGGTAGCGGGAGCTACGAGCAGTACTTC
NA	TRBV7-9	NA	TRBJ2-1	CASSPGHEQFF	TGTGCCAGCAGCCCTGGACATGAGCAGTTCTTC
NA	TRBV19	TRBD1	TRBJ1-2	CASNPAGGRLDYGYTF	TGTGCCAGTAACCCGGCAGGGGGTCGTTTGGACTATGGCTACACCTTC
NA	TRBV27	NA	TRBJ2-2	CASSLASGRPGELFF	TGTGCCAGCAGTTTAGCTTCAGGGCGTCCCGGGGAGCTGTTTTTT
NA	TRBV11-2	TRBD2	TRBJ2-6	CASSLELAGGPRANALTF	TGTGCCAGCAGCTTAGAACTAGCGGGAGGGCCCCGGGCCAACGCCCTGACTTTC
once	TRBV28	NA	TRBJ2-1	CASTRSLSYNEQFF	TGTGCCAGCACCCGATCCCTCTCCTACAATGAGCAGTTCTTC
NA	TRBV7-9	NA	TRBJ2-7	CVSSSPGTGTYEQYF	TGTGTCAGCAGCTCCCCAGGGACGGGTACCTACGAGCAGTACTTC
few	TRBV7-3	NA	TRBJ2-4	CASSLKGGNIQYF	TGTGCCAGCAGCTTAAAGGGGGGAAACATTCAGTACTTC
NA	TRBV10-1	NA	TRBJ2-1	CASSESSYFGGDEQFF	TGCGCCAGCAGTGAGTCGAGTTACTTTGGGGGCGATGAGCAGTTCTTC
NA	TRBV9	NA	TRBJ2-7	CASSGGPGISYEQYF	TGTGCCAGCAGCGGAGGCCCGGGGATATCCTACGAGCAGTACTTC
many	TRBV5-1	NA	TRBJ1-2	CASSSGVNYGYTF	TGCGCCAGCAGCTCCGGGGTCAACTATGGCTACACCTTC
NA	TRBV7-2	TRBD2	TRBJ2-2	CASSLVRGLAGGRAGELFF	TGTGCCAGCAGCTTAGTACGAGGACTAGCGGGAGGGAGGGCCGGGGAGCTGTTTTTT
once	TRBV27	NA	TRBJ1-1	CASSLRVGSFEAFF	TGTGCCAGCAGTTTAAGGGTCGGCAGCTTTGAAGCTTTCTTT
NA	TRBV11-2	NA	TRBJ2-7	CASSLATTSYEQYF	TGTGCCAGCAGCTTAGCGACAACGTCCTACGAGCAGTACTTC
NA	TRBV2	NA	TRBJ2-7	CASRDWAPYEQYF	TGTGCCAGCCGGGACTGGGCCCCCTACGAGCAGTACTTC
few	TRBV7-9	TRBD2	TRBJ2-3	CASSRTSGSASTDTQYF	TGTGCCAGCAGCCGGACTAGCGGGAGCGCTAGCACAGATACGCAGTATTTT
once	TRBV15	TRBD1	TRBJ2-7	CATSRALAGQGAYEQYF	TGTGCCACCAGCAGAGCCCTTGCCGGACAGGGGGCATACGAGCAGTACTTC
NA	TRBV9	NA	TRBJ2-2	CASSVGSRNTGELFF	TGTGCCAGCAGCGTAGGTAGCAGGAACACCGGGGAGCTGTTTTTT
once	TRBV25-1	NA	TRBJ1-1	CASAAQPMNTEAFF	TGTGCCAGCGCTGCGCAGCCCATGAACACTGAAGCTTTCTTT
NA	TRBV7-9	NA	TRBJ1-2	CASSLGTDYGYTF	TGTGCCAGCAGCTTAGGGACGGACTATGGCTACACCTTC
NA	TRBV27	TRBD2	TRBJ2-5	CASSPGTKGTQYF	TGTGCCAGCAGTCCAGGGACTAAGGGGACCCAGTACTTC
NA	TRBV5-4	NA	TRBJ2-7	CASSPLPRYEQYF	TGTGCCAGCAGCCCCCTTCCGAGGTACGAGCAGTACTTC
NA	TRBV10-3	NA	TRBJ1-5	CAIRAEGQPQHF	TGTGCCATCAGGGCGGAGGGTCAGCCCCAGCATTTT
NA	TRBV6-6	NA	TRBJ1-2	CASNTIWGDYGYTF	TGTGCCAGCAACACGATCTGGGGAGACTATGGCTACACCTTC
few	TRBV30	TRBD1	TRBJ1-2	CAWSVQGAYGYTF	TGTGCCTGGAGTGTACAGGGGGCCTATGGCTACACCTTC
few	TRBV30	NA	TRBJ1-5	CAWSAQGDQPQHF	TGTGCCTGGAGTGCCCAGGGAGATCAGCCCCAGCATTTT
NA	TRBV6-4	TRBD2	TRBJ2-1	CASSDKREGSNEQFF	TGTGCCAGCAGTGACAAGCGGGAGGGTAGCAATGAGCAGTTCTTC
NA	TRBV2	NA	TRBJ2-1	CASSVHNEQFF	TGTGCCAGCAGTGTTCACAATGAGCAGTTCTTC
NA	TRBV6-4	NA	TRBJ1-1	CASSDKSNTEAFF	TGTGCCAGCAGTGACAAGTCGAACACTGAAGCTTTCTTT
few	TRBV4-2	NA	TRBJ2-3	CASSQDRTDTQYF	TGTGCCAGCAGCCAAGATAGAACAGATACGCAGTATTTT
NA	TRBV10-3	TRBD2	TRBJ2-1	CAISPTSGYEQFF	TGTGCCATCAGTCCGACTAGCGGGTATGAGCAGTTCTTC
NA	TRBV4-1	TRBD2	TRBJ2-5	CASSQVSGRARETQYF	TGCGCCAGCAGCCAAGTTAGCGGGAGGGCCAGGGAGACCCAGTACTTC
NA	TRBV30	TRBD2	TRBJ2-7	CAWAGTSGKISYEQYF	TGTGCCTGGGCCGGGACTAGCGGGAAGATCTCCTACGAGCAGTACTTC
NA	TRBV27	NA	TRBJ2-1	CASSLSTNNEQFF	TGTGCCAGCAGTTTATCAACGAACAATGAGCAGTTCTTC
few	TRBV6-4	TRBD2	TRBJ2-2	CASKSGTSETGELFF	TGTGCCAGCAAGTCCGGGACTAGCGAGACCGGGGAGCTGTTTTTT
once	TRBV7-9	NA	TRBJ2-1	CASSERNEQFF	TGTGCCAGCAGCGAGCGAAATGAGCAGTTCTTC
NA	TRBV19	TRBD2	TRBJ2-1	CASRQTSGATNEQFF	TGTGCCAGTAGACAGACTAGCGGAGCTACCAATGAGCAGTTCTTC
few	TRBV7-9	TRBD2	TRBJ2-1	CASSPRTSGSGNEQFF	TGTGCCAGCAGCCCCCGGACTAGCGGGAGTGGCAATGAGCAGTTCTTC
few	TRBV9	TRBD1	TRBJ2-2	CASSVGQGDTGELFF	TGTGCCAGCAGCGTTGGTCAGGGGGACACCGGGGAGCTGTTTTTT
NA	TRBV5-4	NA	TRBJ2-3	CAISRGSGGSTDTQYF	TGTGCCATCAGCCGTGGCTCCGGGGGTAGCACAGACACGCAGTATTTT
once	TRBV19	NA	TRBJ1-4	CASESPGAANEKLFF	TGTGCCAGTGAATCCCCAGGGGCGGCTAATGAAAAACTGTTTTTT
once	TRBV10-2	TRBD2	TRBJ2-5	CASYTSVQETQYF	TGCGCCAGCTATACTAGCGTCCAAGAGACCCAGTACTTC
NA	TRBV27	NA	TRBJ2-5	CASSFGGTQYF	TGTGCCAGCAGTTTTGGCGGGACCCAGTACTTC
once	TRBV5-6	NA	TRBJ2-3	CASSLSSGDASGDTQYF	TGTGCCAGCAGCTTGTCGTCGGGGGATGCGTCCGGAGATACGCAGTATTTT
once	TRBV19	TRBD2	TRBJ2-7	CASSARGGRYEQYF	TGTGCCAGTAGCGCCCGGGGGGGGCGATACGAGCAGTACTTC
few	TRBV5-4	TRBD2	TRBJ2-5	CASSFGGRASKETQYF	TGTGCCAGCAGCTTCGGCGGGAGGGCCTCGAAAGAGACCCAGTACTTC
many	TRBV28	NA	TRBJ1-1	CASRTNTEAFF	TGTGCCAGCAGAACGAACACTGAAGCTTTCTTT
NA	TRBV5-6	NA	TRBJ1-5	CASSLRGIGQPQHF	TGTGCCAGCAGCTTGCGGGGAATCGGTCAGCCCCAGCATTTT
NA	TRBV7-9	TRBD2	TRBJ2-1	CASSPPSGREQFF	TGTGCCAGCAGCCCCCCTAGCGGGAGAGAGCAGTTCTTC
NA	TRBV18	NA	TRBJ1-5	CASSPTGWDQPQHF	TGTGCCAGCTCACCAACAGGGTGGGATCAGCCCCAGCATTTT
once	TRBV19	TRBD2	TRBJ2-7	CASSIMAGAAVEQYF	TGTGCCAGTAGTATAATGGCGGGAGCTGCGGTGGAGCAGTACTTC